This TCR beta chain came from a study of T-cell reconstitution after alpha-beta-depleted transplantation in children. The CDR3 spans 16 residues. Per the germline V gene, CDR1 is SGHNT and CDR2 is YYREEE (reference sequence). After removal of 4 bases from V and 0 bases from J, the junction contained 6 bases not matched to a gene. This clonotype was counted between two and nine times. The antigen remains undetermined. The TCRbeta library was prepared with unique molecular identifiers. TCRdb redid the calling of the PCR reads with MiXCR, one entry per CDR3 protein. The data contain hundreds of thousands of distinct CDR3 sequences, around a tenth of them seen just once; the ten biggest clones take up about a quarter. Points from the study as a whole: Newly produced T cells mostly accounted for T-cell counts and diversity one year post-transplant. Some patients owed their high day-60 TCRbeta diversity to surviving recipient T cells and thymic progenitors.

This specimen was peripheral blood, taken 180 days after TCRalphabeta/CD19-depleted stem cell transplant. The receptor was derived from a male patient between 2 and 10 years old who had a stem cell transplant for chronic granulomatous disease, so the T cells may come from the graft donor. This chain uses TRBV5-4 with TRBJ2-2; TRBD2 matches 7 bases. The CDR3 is CASSPGLGSNTGELFF. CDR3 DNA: TGTGCCAGCAGCCCAGGACTAGGTTCGAACACCGGGGAGCTGTTTTTT. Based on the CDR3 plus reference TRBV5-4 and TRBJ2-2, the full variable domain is ETGVTQSPTHLIKTRGQQVTLRCSSQSGHNTVSWYQQALGQGPQFIFQYYREEENGRGNFPPRFSGLQFPNYSSELNVNALELDDSALYLCASSPGLGSNTGELFFGEGSRLTVL.